This is a list of T cell receptor beta chains from one sample in a study of blood T cells in healthy people across ages. From the 5' RACE reads, TCRdb called clonotypes with MiXCR, one entry per CDR3 protein. The sample includes roughly 1.9 million distinct CDR3 sequences, around 42% of them seen just once. Sequenced: blood. The receptors come from a human donor in good health. Both conserved end residues are part of each CDR3. D genes are given only for firm matches. The size entry is marked missing in some rows and otherwise reads once, few, many or a size class.

CDR3 length	D gene	J gene	clone size	V gene	CDR3 DNA	CDR3 protein
15	NA	TRBJ2-5	few	TRBV20-1	TGCAGTGCTAGATCCCTAAGGAGCTCACAAGAGACCCAGTACTTC	CSARSLRSSQETQYF
13	NA	TRBJ1-2	NA	TRBV29-1	TGCAGCGTCTCACTATGGTCCTCCTATGGCTACACCTTC	CSVSLWSSYGYTF
16	TRBD2	TRBJ2-3	many	TRBV5-1	TGCGCCAGCAGCTTGGGACAGCGGGGGGGGACAGATACGCAGTATTTT	CASSLGQRGGTDTQYF
14	TRBD1	TRBJ1-4	NA	TRBV27	TGTGCCAGCAGACAACAGGGGCGGGAAGAAAAACTGTTTTTT	CASRQQGREEKLFF
14	NA	TRBJ1-4	NA	TRBV12-3/TRBV12-4	TGTGCCAGCAGTTTGTTGGGTGGTCGGGAAAAACTGTTTTTT	CASSLLGGREKLFF
13	TRBD1	TRBJ2-7	NA	TRBV20-1	TGCAGTGCTGTAGGACAGGCCGGCTACGAGCAGTACTTC	CSAVGQAGYEQYF
18	NA	TRBJ2-6	NA	TRBV9	TGTGCCAGCAGCGTAGGACAGCTCACTTACTCTGGGGCCAACGTCCTGACTTTC	CASSVGQLTYSGANVLTF
15	NA	TRBJ1-2	NA	TRBV4-3	TGCGCCAGCAGCCAATCTCCGTCCAGGGAGTATGGCTACACCTTC	CASSQSPSREYGYTF
15	TRBD2	TRBJ2-1	NA	TRBV29-1	TGCAGCGTTGGTGGGACTAGCGGGGGGGTCGATGAGCAGTTCTTC	CSVGGTSGGVDEQFF
14	NA	TRBJ1-1	few	TRBV28	TGTGCCAGCAGTTCAAACGACAGGCCACTCGAAGCTTTCTTT	CASSSNDRPLEAFF
13	NA	TRBJ1-2	few	TRBV29-1	TGCAGCGTTGAAGTGGGGCCGCTCTATGGCTACACCTTC	CSVEVGPLYGYTF
15	TRBD1	TRBJ2-7	NA	TRBV29-1	TGCAGCGTTCATTCAGGGACAGGGAGTTTCTACGAGCGGTACTTC	CSVHSGTGSFYERYF
15	TRBD2	TRBJ2-7	NA	TRBV6-5	TGTGCCAGCAAGTTCCGAGCGGGGGGGACCTACGAGCAGTACTTC	CASKFRAGGTYEQYF
16	TRBD1	TRBJ1-4	few	TRBV9	TGTGCCAGCAGCGTAGCACCGGGACAGGTTAATGAAAAACTGTTTTTT	CASSVAPGQVNEKLFF
16	TRBD2	TRBJ2-3	NA	TRBV7-2	TGTGCCAGCAGCTTAAGGCGGGGGGGGCGAGATGATACGCAGTATTTT	CASSLRRGGRDDTQYF
16	TRBD2	TRBJ2-3	few	TRBV4-2	TGTGCCAGCAGCCCCCATAGGGGAGGGGACACAGATACGCAGTATTTT	CASSPHRGGDTDTQYF
14	NA	TRBJ2-5	NA	TRBV7-9	TGTGCCAGCAGCTTAAAAACTATCCAAGAGACCCAGTACTTC	CASSLKTIQETQYF
14	NA	TRBJ2-3	few	TRBV2	TGTGCCAGCAGCCTAACTCCTAGCGCCGGCACGCAGTATTTT	CASSLTPSAGTQYF
12	NA	TRBJ1-2	NA	TRBV20-1	TGCAGTGCTGGGGCAAATCAGGTTGGCTACACCTTC	CSAGANQVGYTF
16	TRBD2	TRBJ2-1	NA	TRBV4-2	TGTGCCAGCAGCCCGCTCTCCCTAGCGGGGAACAATGAGCAGTTCTTC	CASSPLSLAGNNEQFF
13	NA	TRBJ2-1	NA	TRBV24-1	TGTGCCACCAGTGACCCTGGGCAGAAGCAGCAGTTCTTC	CATSDPGQKQQFF
14	NA	TRBJ1-1	NA	TRBV6-2/TRBV6-3	TGTGCCAGCAGTTACGGAGGGTCCCCCACTGAAGCTTTCTTT	CASSYGGSPTEAFF
11	NA	TRBJ2-3	NA	TRBV7-2	TGTGCCAGTAGCCACAGTAGGTCAACGTATTTT	CASSHSRSTYF
12	NA	TRBJ2-5	NA	TRBV12-3/TRBV12-4	TGTGCCAGCAGTGTCAGAGGGGTGGCGCAGTACTTC	CASSVRGVAQYF